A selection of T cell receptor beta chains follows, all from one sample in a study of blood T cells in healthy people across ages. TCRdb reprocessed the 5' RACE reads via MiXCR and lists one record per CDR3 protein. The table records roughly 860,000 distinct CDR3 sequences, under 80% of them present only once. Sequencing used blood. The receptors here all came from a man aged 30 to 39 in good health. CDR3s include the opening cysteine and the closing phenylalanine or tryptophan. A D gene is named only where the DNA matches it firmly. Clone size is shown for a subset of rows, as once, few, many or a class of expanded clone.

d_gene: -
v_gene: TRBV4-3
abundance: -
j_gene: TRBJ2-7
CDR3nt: TGCGCCAGCAGCCAAGGATGGGGTGACGAGCAGTACTTC
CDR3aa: CASSQGWGDEQYF

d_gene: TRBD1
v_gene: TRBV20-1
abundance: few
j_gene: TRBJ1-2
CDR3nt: TGCAGTGCTATCTTGACAGGGGCCAAATCTAACTATGGCTACACCTTC
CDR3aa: CSAILTGAKSNYGYTF

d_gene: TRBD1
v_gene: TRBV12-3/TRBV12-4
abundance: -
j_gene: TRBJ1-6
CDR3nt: TGTGCCAGCAGGACAGGGGGTGATTCACCCCTCCACTTT
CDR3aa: CASRTGGDSPLHF

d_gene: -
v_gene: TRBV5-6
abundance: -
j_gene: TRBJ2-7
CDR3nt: TGTGCCAGCAGCCCACTCGACCCAGGCGAGCAGTACTTC
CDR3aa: CASSPLDPGEQYF

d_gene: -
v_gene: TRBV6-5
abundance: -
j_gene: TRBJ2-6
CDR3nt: TGTGCCAGCAGCAAATCTGGGGCCAACGTCCTGACTTTC
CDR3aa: CASSKSGANVLTF

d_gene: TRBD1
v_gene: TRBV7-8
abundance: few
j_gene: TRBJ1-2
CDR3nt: TGTGCCAGCAGCTTAGGGACAGGAGGATCTGGCTACACCTTC
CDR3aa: CASSLGTGGSGYTF

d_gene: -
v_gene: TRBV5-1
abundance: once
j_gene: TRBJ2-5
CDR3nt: TGCGCCAGCACCCAACAGGGAGCCCAAGAGACCCAGTACTTC
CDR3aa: CASTQQGAQETQYF

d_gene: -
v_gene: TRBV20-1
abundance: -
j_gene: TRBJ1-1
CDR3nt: TGCAGTGCTACCCTCCTTTGGGGTGGTGAAGCTTTCTTT
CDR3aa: CSATLLWGGEAFF

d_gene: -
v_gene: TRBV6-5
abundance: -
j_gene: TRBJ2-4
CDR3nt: TGTGCCAGCAGCCTCGACAGGTCCTGGGAGCAGTACTTC
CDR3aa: CASSLDRSWEQYF

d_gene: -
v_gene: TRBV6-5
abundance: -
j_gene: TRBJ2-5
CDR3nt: TGTGCCAGCAGTTACTCAGGGGCAATCGGGACCCAGTACTTC
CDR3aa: CASSYSGAIGTQYF

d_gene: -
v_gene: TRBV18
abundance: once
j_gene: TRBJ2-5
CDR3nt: TGTGCCAGCTCACACGACAGAGAGACCCAGTACTTC
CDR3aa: CASSHDRETQYF

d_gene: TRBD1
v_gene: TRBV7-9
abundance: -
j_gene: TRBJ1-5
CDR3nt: TGTGCCAGCAGCACCGGGACAGGGGGGATTCAGCCCCAGCATTTT
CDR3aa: CASSTGTGGIQPQHF

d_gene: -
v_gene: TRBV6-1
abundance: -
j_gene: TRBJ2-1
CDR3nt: TGTGCCAGCGGTAGGGACTGGCGCTACAATGAGCAGTTCTTC
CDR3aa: CASGRDWRYNEQFF

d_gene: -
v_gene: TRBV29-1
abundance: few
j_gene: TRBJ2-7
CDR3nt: TGCAGCGTAGCGACCCCGTTCTCCGAGCAGTACTTC
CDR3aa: CSVATPFSEQYF

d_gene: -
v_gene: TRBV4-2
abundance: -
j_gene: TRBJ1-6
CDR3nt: TGTGCCAGCAGCCAAGATGGCCTTTCAGGACAGTCGTATTCACCCCTCCACTTT
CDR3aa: CASSQDGLSGQSYSPLHF

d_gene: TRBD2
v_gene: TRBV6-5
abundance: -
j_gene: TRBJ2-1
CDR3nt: TGTGCCAGCGGGAGAGACGGGGGGGCGACTTACAATGAGCAGTTCTTC
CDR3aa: CASGRDGGATYNEQFF

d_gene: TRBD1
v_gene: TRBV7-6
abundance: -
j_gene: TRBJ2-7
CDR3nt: TGTGCCAGCAGCCCCGGGACAGTGGGGTCCTACGAGCAGTACTTC
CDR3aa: CASSPGTVGSYEQYF

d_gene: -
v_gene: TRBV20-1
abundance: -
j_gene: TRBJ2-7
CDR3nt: TGCAGTGCCAGGTGGCGGGATGTGAGCTCCTACGAGCAGTACTTC
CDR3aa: CSARWRDVSSYEQYF

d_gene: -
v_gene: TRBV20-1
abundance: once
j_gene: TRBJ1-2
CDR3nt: TGCAGTGCTAGTTTAGGGGTTGACTATGGCTACACCTTC
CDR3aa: CSASLGVDYGYTF

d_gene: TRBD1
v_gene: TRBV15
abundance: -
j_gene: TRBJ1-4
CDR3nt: TGTGCCACCAGCACGGGGGACAGGGCACCAAAACTGTTTTTT
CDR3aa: CATSTGDRAPKLFF

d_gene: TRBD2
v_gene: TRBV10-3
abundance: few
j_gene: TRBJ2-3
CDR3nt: TGTGCCATCAGTGCCCTAGCGGGGGGTACGCAGTATTTT
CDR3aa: CAISALAGGTQYF

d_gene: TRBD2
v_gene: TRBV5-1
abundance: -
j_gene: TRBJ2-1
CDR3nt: TGCGCCATCAGCTCAAGCGGGGGGGCGAGTGGGGATGAGCAGTTCTTC
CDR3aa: CAISSSGGASGDEQFF

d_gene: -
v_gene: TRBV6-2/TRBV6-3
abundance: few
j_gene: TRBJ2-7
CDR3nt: TGTGCCAGCTCCAGGGGAGGCGAGCAGTACTTC
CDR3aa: CASSRGGEQYF

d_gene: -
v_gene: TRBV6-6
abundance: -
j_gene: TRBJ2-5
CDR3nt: TGTGCCAGCAATTCCCCACAAGAGACCCAGTACTTC
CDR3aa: CASNSPQETQYF

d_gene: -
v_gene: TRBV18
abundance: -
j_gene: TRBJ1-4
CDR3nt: TGTGCCAGCTCACCACAGTCGGGAACCTCTAATGAAAAACTGTTTTTT
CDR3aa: CASSPQSGTSNEKLFF

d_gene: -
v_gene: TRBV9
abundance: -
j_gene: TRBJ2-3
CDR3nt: TGTGCCAGCAGCGTAGCTGGGTGGGGCACAGATACGCAGTATTTT
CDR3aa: CASSVAGWGTDTQYF

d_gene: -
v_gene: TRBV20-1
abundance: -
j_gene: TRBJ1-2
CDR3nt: TGCAGTGCTAGATCCTCGGGTCGCGGCTACACCTTC
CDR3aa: CSARSSGRGYTF